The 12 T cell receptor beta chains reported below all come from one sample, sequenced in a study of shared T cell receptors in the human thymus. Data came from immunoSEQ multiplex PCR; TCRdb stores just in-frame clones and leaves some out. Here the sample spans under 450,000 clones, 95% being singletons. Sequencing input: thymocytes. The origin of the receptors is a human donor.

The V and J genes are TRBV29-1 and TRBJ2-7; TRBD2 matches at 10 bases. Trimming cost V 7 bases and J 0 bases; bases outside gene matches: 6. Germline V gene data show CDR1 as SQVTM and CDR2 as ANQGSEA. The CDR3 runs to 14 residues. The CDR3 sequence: CSGGGTSDSYEQYF. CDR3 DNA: TGCAGCGGCGGCGGGACTAGCGACTCCTACGAGCAGTACTTC.

The CDR3 DNA reads as TGCGCCAGCAGCTTTGACAGGGTTAACTCTGGGGCCAACGTCCTGACTTTC. It encodes CASSFDRVNSGANVLTF. This chain links TRBV5-1 with TRBJ2-6; the match to TRBD1 covers 7 bases. The length of the CDR3 is 17 residues. V was pared by 2 bases and J by 0 bases, with 5 bases of the junction left unmatched. The germline V gene encodes CDR1 SGHRS and CDR2 YFSETQ.

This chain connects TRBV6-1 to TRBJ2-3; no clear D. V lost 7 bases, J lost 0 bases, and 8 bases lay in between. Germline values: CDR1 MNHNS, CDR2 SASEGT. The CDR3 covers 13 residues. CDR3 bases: TGTGCCAGCAATCTCCTCAGCACAGATACGCAGTATTTT. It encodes CASNLLSTDTQYF.

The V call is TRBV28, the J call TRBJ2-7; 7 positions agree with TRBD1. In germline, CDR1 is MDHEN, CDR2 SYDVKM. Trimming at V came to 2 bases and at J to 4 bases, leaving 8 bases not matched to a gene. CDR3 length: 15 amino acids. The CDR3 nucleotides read TGTGCCAGCAGTTTAGGACAGGCCTATACTTACGAGCAGTACTTC. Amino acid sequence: CASSLGQAYTYEQYF.

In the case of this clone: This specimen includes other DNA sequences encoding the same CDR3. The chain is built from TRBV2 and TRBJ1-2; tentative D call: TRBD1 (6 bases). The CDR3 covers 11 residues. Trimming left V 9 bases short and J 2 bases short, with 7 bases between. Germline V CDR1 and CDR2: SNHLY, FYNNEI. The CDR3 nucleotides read TGTGCCAGGGACAGCAACTATGGCTACACCTTC. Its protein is CARDSNYGYTF.

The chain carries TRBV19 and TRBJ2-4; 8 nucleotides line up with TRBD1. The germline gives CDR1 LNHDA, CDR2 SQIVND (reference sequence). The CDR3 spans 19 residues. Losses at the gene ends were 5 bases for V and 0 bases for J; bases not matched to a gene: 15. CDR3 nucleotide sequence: TGTGCCAGTAGTGCCTGGACAGGGCGGCATACTCTAGCCAAAAACATTCAGTACTTC. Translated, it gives CASSAWTGRHTLAKNIQYF. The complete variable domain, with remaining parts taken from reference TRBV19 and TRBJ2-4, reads DGGITQSPKYLFRKEGQNVTLSCEQNLNHDAMYWYRQDPGQGLRLIYYSQIVNDFQKGDIAEGYSVSREKKESFPLTVTSAQKNPTAFYLCASSAWTGRHTLAKNIQYFGAGTRLSVL.

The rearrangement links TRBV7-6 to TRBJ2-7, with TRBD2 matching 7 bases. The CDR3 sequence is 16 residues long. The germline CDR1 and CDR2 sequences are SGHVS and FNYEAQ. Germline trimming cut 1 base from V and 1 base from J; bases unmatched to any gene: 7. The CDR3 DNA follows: TGTGCCAGCAGCTTAGGGGGAGGGGACGCGTCCTACGAGCAGTACTTC. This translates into CASSLGGGDASYEQYF.

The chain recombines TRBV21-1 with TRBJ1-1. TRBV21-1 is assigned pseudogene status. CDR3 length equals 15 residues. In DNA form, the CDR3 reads TGTGCCAGCAGCAAAAACCTATGGGAGGGAGGTGAAGCTTTCTTT. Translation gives CASSKNLWEGGEAFF.

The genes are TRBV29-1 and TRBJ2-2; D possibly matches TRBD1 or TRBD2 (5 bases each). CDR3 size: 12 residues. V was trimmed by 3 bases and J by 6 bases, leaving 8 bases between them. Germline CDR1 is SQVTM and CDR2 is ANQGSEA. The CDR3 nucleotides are TGCAGCGTTGACGGGGCGTCCGGGGAGCTGTTTTTT. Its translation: CSVDGASGELFF.

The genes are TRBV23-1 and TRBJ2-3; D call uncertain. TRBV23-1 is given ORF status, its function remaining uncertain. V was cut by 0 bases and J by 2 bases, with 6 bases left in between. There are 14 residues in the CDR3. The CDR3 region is CASSQSPDTDTQYF. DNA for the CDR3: TGCGCCAGCAGTCAATCCCCCGACACAGATACGCAGTATTTT.

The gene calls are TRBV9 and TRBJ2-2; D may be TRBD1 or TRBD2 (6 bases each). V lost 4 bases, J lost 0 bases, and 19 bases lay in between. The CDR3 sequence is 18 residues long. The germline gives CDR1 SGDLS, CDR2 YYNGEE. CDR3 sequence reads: CASSNLWWGAPNTGELFF. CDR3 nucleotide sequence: TGTGCCAGCAGCAACCTTTGGTGGGGGGCCCCGAACACCGGGGAGCTGTTTTTT.

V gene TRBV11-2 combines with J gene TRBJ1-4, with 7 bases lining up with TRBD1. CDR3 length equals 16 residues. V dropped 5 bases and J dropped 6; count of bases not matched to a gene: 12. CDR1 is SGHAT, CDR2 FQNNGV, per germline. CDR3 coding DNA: TGTGCCAGCAGCCCGTATAATGACAGGGATGATGAAAAACTGTTTTTT. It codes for CASSPYNDRDDEKLFF.